This T cell receptor beta chain was observed in a study of PD-1 and CTLA-4 blockade in melanoma. The method was immunoSEQ multiplex PCR; TCRdb's version includes in-frame clones alone and lacks a portion of them. The table shows tens of thousands of clones, with 88% occurring only once. Germline CDR1 is LGHNA and CDR2 is YNFKEQ. The CDR3 is 17 residues long. The J segment lost 0 bases and the V segment lost 0 bases, leaving 6 bases of the junction unmatched. This chain connects TRBV4-2 to TRBJ2-3; TRBD2 matches 7 bases. This TCR came from a human donor with melanoma. The sample consisted of CD8+ T cells from peripheral blood, taken before anti-PD-1 treatment. The CDR3 DNA follows: TGTGCCAGCAGCCAAGATGGGCTAGCGGCCAGCACAGATACGCAGTATTTT. Translating gives CASSQDGLAASTDTQYF.